This T cell receptor beta chain is from a study of regulatory T cells in long-lasting Graves disease. The time point here: newly diagnosed GD, antithyroid drugs for less than 3 months. PBMC RNA was the source of the TCR library. Patients of an endocrinology department in Xi'an, China, were included. This clonotype was recorded at least ten times. Antigen: not known. Study-wide results and limits: Newly diagnosed patients shared 966 public clonotypes; persistent patients shared 2,500 to 3,000.

Combining iRepertoire HTBI primers with Arm-PCR of CDR3 regions, the authors built TCR beta libraries. MiXCR, applied by TCRdb to the multiplex PCR reads, yields one record per CDR3 protein. The repertoire has 350,000 to 500,000 distinct CDR3 sequences, 11% to 15% of them found once; the top ten carry approximately 19%. The same specimen was also included in a second study, on T cells in Graves' hyperthyroidism and ophthalmopathy.

Source: peripheral blood mononuclear cells (PBMCs), taken at new diagnosis, from a patient treated with antithyroid drugs. This clonotype was sampled from a woman aged 45-59 years with Graves disease.

The chain's CDR3 is CASSFGLAGVHNEQFF. The CDR3 bases are TGTGCCAGCAGTTTTGGACTAGCGGGAGTGCACAATGAGCAGTTCTTC. The chain links TRBV11-2 to TRBJ2-1; 13 bases are a match to TRBD2. CDR1 is SGHAT, CDR2 FQNNGV, per germline. V was clipped by 6 bases and J by 5 bases; unmatched bases: 7. This CDR3 is built from 16 residues.